This TCR beta chain was sequenced during a study of blood T cell repertoires in COVID-19. For the study at large: The samples span acute and convalescent COVID-19 from the United States, Italy and Spain. From T cells, B-cell-depleted T cells, or PBMCs came the material, which was cDNA or gDNA.

As originally analysed: Nucleated cell number was recorded as an estimate derived from reference gene primer amplification. Repertoires were generated with immunoSEQ multiplex PCR, while TCRdb's copy carries only in-frame clones and drops some. The DNA was the basis for D and trimming; V, J and clone size are from that table. This table holds approximately 120,000 clones, 70% to 85% found once. Germline V gives CDR1 SGHAT, CDR2 FQNNGV. Trimming at V came to 5 bases and at J to 4 bases, leaving 11 bases not matched to a gene. The CDR3 is made up of 17 amino acids. This clone has more than one count but fewer than ten.

V and J are TRBV11-2 and TRBJ2-1, with 10 positions matching TRBD2. This TCR was recovered from a woman older than 75 with active or convalescent COVID-19. The specimen sequenced was peripheral blood. Written as DNA, the CDR3 is TGTGCCAGCAGCCTAGCATTACTAGCGGGAATTTACAATGAGCAGTTCTTC. This gives the protein CASSLALLAGIYNEQFF.